The clone carrying this T cell receptor (beta chain) was recorded many times. What it binds is unknown. This record belongs to a study of spatial heterogeneity in lung cancer. Study information: There were, on average, more than eight raw-read appearances for each unique TCR and UMI combination.

Sample time point: sample taken at primary tumor resection. Unsorted whole RNA samples from tumor, nontumor lung or frozen PBMC were sequenced. Germline CDR1 is SGHTA and CDR2 is FQGNSA. The V and J ends lost 4 bases and 13 bases respectively, with 14 bases between them. This CDR3 region has 12 residues. MiXCR, applied by TCRdb to the 5' RACE reads, yields one record per CDR3 protein. The sample yields tens of thousands of distinct CDR3 sequences, about 12% seen once. Overall study results and limits: In blood, ubiquitous expanded tumor TCRs appeared more at resection than follow-up.

This receptor was taken from a male donor with early-stage non-small cell lung cancer. This specimen consisted of PBMCs, obtained at surgery. V and J are TRBV7-2 and TRBJ2-1, with D tentatively TRBD1 or TRBD2 (5 bases each). The CDR3 sequence: CASSSGTPGQFF. The DNA for the CDR3 is TGTGCCAGCAGCTCAGGGACGCCCGGACAGTTCTTC.